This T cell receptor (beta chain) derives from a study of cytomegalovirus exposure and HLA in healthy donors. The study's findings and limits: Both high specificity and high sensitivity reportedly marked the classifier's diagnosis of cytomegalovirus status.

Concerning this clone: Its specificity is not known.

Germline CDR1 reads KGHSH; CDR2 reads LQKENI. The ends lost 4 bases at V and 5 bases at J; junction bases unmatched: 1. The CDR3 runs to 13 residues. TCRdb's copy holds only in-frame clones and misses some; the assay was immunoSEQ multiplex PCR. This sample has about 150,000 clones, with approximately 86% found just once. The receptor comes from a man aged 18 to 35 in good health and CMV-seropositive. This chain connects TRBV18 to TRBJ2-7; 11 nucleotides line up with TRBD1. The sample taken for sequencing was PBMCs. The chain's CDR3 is CASSRDRGDEQYF. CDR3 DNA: TGTGCCAGCTCACGGGACAGGGGGGACGAGCAGTACTTC.